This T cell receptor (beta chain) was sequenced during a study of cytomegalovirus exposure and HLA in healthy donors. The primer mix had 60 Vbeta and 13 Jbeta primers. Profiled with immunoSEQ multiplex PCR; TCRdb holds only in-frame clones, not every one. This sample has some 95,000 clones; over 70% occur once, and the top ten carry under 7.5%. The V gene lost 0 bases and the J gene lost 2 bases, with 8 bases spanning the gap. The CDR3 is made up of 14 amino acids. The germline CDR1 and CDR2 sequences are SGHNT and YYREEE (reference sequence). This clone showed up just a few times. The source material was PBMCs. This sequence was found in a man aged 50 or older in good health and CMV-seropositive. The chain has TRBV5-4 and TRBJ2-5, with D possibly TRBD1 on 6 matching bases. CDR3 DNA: TGTGCCAGCAGCTTGGGTACAGGGCAAGAGACCCAGTACTTC. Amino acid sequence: CASSLGTGQETQYF.